Listed here are 20 T cell receptor beta chains from one sample, sequenced in a study of blood T cell repertoires in COVID-19. TCRdb keeps only in-frame clones here, not all; method: immunoSEQ multiplex PCR. Counted here are over 100,000 clones, around three quarters occurring once; the ten biggest clones make up more than 15%. Sequencing input: peripheral blood. These receptor sequences come from a man between 60 and 75 years old with active or convalescent COVID-19.

The CDR3 here is CASGKGLAQPQHF. The CDR3 DNA reads as TGTGCCAGCGGGAAGGGGTTAGCTCAGCCCCAGCATTTT. The chain joins TRBV6-5 to TRBJ1-5, with a tentative D call TRBD1 (5 bases). V was shortened by 8 bases and J by 6 bases, with 14 bases between the two germline ends. CDR3 length: 13 residues. Germline lookup yields CDR1 MNHEY and CDR2 SVGAGI.

The gene calls are TRBV6-5 and TRBJ2-7, with TRBD1 matching over 8 bases. The V segment lost 5 bases and the J segment 2 bases; nucleotides outside the gene matches: 2. The CDR3 extends over 13 amino acids. The germline CDR1 and CDR2 sequences are MNHEY and SVGAGI. CDR3: CASSRDRPYEQYF. The CDR3 nucleotides read TGTGCCAGCAGTAGGGACAGGCCCTACGAGCAGTACTTC.

The rearrangement joins TRBV5-6 to TRBJ2-3; D is perhaps TRBD2 (7 bases). The CDR3 contains 15 residues. Germline assignment: CDR1 SGHDT and CDR2 YYEEEE. Trimming removed 4 bases at V and 4 bases at J, with 16 bases between. DNA for the CDR3: TGTGCCAGCAGCCCCCGAGGGGGGGGTGCAGATACGCAGTATTTT. Translated, it gives CASSPRGGGADTQYF.

The chain joins TRBV10-3 to TRBJ2-7, with TRBD1 identical over 8 bases. Losses at the gene ends were 11 bases for V and 2 bases for J; bases not matched to a gene: 20. Germline V gene data show CDR1 as ENHRY and CDR2 as SYGVKD. The CDR3 contains 17 residues. This chain's CDR3 is CAPGSATGGRLAYEQYF. For the CDR3, the DNA is TGTGCCCCGGGGTCGGCAACAGGGGGTCGTTTGGCCTACGAGCAGTACTTC.

The chain joins TRBV12-5 to TRBJ2-1; TRBD2 is a possible D gene (6 bases). CDR3 length: 16 amino acids. Looked up from germline, CDR1 is LGHNT and CDR2 is FRNRAP. The V end was cut by 7 bases, the J end by 3 bases, with 19 bases between. In DNA form, the CDR3 reads TGTGCTAGTGCCCTGGAGGGGTTAGCGGTCTACAATGAGCAGTTCTTC. Amino acids: CASALEGLAVYNEQFF.

The chain combines TRBV25-1 with TRBJ2-5; tentatively, D is TRBD1 (5 bases). Trimming took off 0 bases at V and 10 bases at J, with 9 bases between the two ends. CDR3 size: 12 residues. Germline-derived CDR1 and CDR2 are MGHDK and SYGVNS. CDR3 bases: TGTGCCAGCAGTGAATACCAGGGTGGCCAGTACTTC. The encoded protein is CASSEYQGGQYF.

In this sample, this clone turned up once. CDR3 sequence: CASSRAGGQGNEQFF. As DNA, the CDR3 is TGTGCCAGCAGTAGAGCGGGAGGGCAGGGGAATGAGCAGTTCTTC. The chain links TRBV5-4 to TRBJ2-1; 10 bases fit TRBD2. V was pared by 5 bases and J by 7 bases, with 9 bases of the junction left unmatched. This CDR3 has 15 residues. CDR1 and CDR2 from the germline V gene are SGHNT and YYREEE (reference sequence).

The rearrangement joins TRBV4-3 to TRBJ2-5; tentatively, D is TRBD2 (6 bases). With 0 bases removed from V and 0 bases from J, the gap between germline ends came to 8 bases. This CDR3 has 15 residues. CDR1 and CDR2 from the germline V gene are LGHNA and YSLEER. DNA for the CDR3: TGCGCCAGCAGCCAAGATCGGGGGAACCAAGAGACCCAGTACTTC. Encoded protein: CASSQDRGNQETQYF.

This clone showed up just a few times. The chain carries TRBV5-4 and TRBJ1-4, with 8 bases that match TRBD1. There are 14 residues in the CDR3. V was clipped by 4 bases and J by 8 bases; unmatched bases: 7. Germline lookup yields CDR1 SGHNT and CDR2 YYREEE (reference sequence). CDR3 coding DNA: TGTGCCAGCAGCCCCGGACAGGGTCGAGAAAAACTGTTTTTT. It codes for CASSPGQGREKLFF.

The chain employs TRBV21-1 and TRBJ1-1; no DNA check was done on the table's D call, TRBD1. TRBV21-1 is a pseudogene locus. The CDR3 spans 15 residues. CDR3 residues: CASSKEGRGNTEAFF. The CDR3 DNA follows: TGTGCCAGCAGCAAAGAAGGCAGGGGGAACACTGAAGCTTTCTTT.

V and J are TRBV11-3 and TRBJ2-1; no clear D. V lost 6 bases, J lost 0 bases, and 12 bases lay in between. The CDR3 covers 15 residues. Germline CDR1 reads SGHNT; CDR2 reads YENEEA. CDR3 residues: CASSSNPSSYNEQFF. In DNA, the CDR3 is TGTGCCAGCAGTTCCAACCCGAGCTCCTACAATGAGCAGTTCTTC.

The chain recombines TRBV7-2 with TRBJ2-1; tentatively, D is TRBD1 (6 bases). Trimming took off 6 bases at V and 16 bases at J, with 31 bases between the two ends. The germline V gene has CDR1 SGHTA and CDR2 FQGNSA. The CDR3 has 16 residues. CDR3 bases: TGTGCCAGCAGGCCTCCCTCGGGACACTCGCTCCAGCACCTCTTCTTC. This sequence encodes CASRPPSGHSLQHLFF.

This chain joins TRBV19 and TRBJ2-4; D is possibly TRBD1 (5 bases). The CDR3 totals 14 residues. The V end lost 9 bases, the J end lost 0 bases, and 12 bases lay between the germline ends. In germline, CDR1 is LNHDA, CDR2 SQIVND (reference sequence). The CDR3 DNA follows: TGTGCCAGCCACGACAGCTTAGCCAAAAACATTCAGTACTTC. Translated, it gives CASHDSLAKNIQYF.

In its sample, this clone was seen once. The J gene is TRBJ1-4, the V gene TRBV7-3; D perhaps matches TRBD1 (6 bases). Germline assignment: CDR1 SGHTA and CDR2 FQGTGA. The V and J ends lost 2 bases and 0 bases respectively, with 10 bases between them. This CDR3 is 16 amino acids long. CDR3 nucleotide sequence: TGTGCCAGCAGCTTAGGTTCAGGGGCAACTAATGAAAAACTGTTTTTT. This gives the protein CASSLGSGATNEKLFF.

The gene calls are TRBV18 and TRBJ1-5; no clear D. Trimming left V 3 bases short and J 7 bases short, with 13 bases between. The CDR3 is 14 residues long. The V gene's germline CDR1 is KGHSH and CDR2 LQKENI. The CDR3 sequence: CASSPLGREQPQHF. CDR3 coding DNA: TGTGCCAGCTCACCCCTCGGTCGCGAGCAGCCCCAGCATTTT.

The chain joins TRBV5-1 to TRBJ2-1; D possibly corresponds to TRBD2 (6 bases). Trimming pared 2 bases from V and 5 bases from J, leaving 11 bases between. Germline V gene data show CDR1 as SGHRS and CDR2 as YFSETQ. The CDR3 runs to 14 residues. CDR3 residues: CASSFNSGDNEQFF. The CDR3 nucleotides are TGCGCCAGCAGCTTTAATAGCGGAGACAATGAGCAGTTCTTC.

The J gene is TRBJ2-7, the V gene TRBV28, with TRBD2 matching 13 bases. The V gene end was trimmed by 2 bases and the J gene end by 7 bases; junction bases not matched to a gene: 11. This CDR3 region has 17 residues. Germline CDR1 is MDHEN and CDR2 is SYDVKM. The CDR3 nucleotides read TGTGCCAGCAGTTTACGCACTTGGACTAGCGGGAGTAGGGAGCAGTACTTC. Its translation is CASSLRTWTSGSREQYF.

In its sample, this clone was seen once. The rearrangement uses TRBV9 and TRBJ2-1; 12 bases map to TRBD2. The V segment lost 4 bases and the J segment 6 bases; nucleotides outside the gene matches: 8. CDR3 length equals 16 residues. CDR1 is SGDLS and CDR2 is YYNGEE in the germline V gene. The CDR3 loop is CASSPTSGSSGNEQFF. The CDR3, as DNA: TGTGCCAGCAGCCCGACTAGCGGGAGCTCGGGCAATGAGCAGTTCTTC.

V and J are TRBV9 and TRBJ1-2; 7 nucleotides align to TRBD1. CDR1 and CDR2 from the germline V gene are SGDLS and YYNGEE. The CDR3 covers 16 residues. J gave up 3 bases and V 0 bases, and 8 bases lay outside the gene matches. CDR3 residues: CASSVGRDSFDYGYTF. For the CDR3, the DNA is TGTGCCAGCAGCGTAGGGAGGGACAGCTTCGACTATGGCTACACCTTC.

This chain links TRBV5-1 with TRBJ2-5, with D perhaps matching TRBD2 (6 bases). The germline V and J ends were trimmed by 2 bases and 5 bases, with 16 bases remaining between them. Germline lookup yields CDR1 SGHRS and CDR2 YFSETQ. The CDR3 is 15 residues long. CDR3 in amino acids: CASSFRGGNVETQYF. CDR3 DNA sequence: TGCGCCAGCAGCTTTAGAGGAGGGAATGTTGAGACCCAGTACTTC.